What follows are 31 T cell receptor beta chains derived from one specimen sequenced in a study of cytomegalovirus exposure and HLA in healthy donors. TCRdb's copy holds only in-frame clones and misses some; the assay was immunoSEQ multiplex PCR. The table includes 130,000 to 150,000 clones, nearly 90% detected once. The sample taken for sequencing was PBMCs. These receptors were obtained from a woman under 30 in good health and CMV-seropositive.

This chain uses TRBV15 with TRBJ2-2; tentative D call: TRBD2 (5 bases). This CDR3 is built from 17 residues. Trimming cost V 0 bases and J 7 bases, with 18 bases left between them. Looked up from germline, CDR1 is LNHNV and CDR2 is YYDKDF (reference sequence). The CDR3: CATSRDRPGFRGGELFF. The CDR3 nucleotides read TGTGCCACCAGCAGAGATCGCCCGGGATTTAGAGGCGGGGAGCTGTTTTTT. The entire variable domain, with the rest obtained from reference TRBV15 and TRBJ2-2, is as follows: DAMVIQNPRYQVTQFGKPVTLSCSQTLNHNVMYWYQQKSSQAPKLLFHYYDKDFNNEADTPDNFQSRRPNTSFCFLDIRSPGLGDTAMYLCATSRDRPGFRGGELFFGEGSRLTVL.

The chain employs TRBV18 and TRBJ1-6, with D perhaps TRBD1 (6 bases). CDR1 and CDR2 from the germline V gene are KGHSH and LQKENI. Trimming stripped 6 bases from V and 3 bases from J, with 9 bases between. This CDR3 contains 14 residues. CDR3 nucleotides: TGTGCCAGCTCCCCGACAGGCTATAATTCACCCCTCCACTTT. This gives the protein CASSPTGYNSPLHF. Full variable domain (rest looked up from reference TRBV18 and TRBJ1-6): NAGVMQNPRHLVRRRGQEARLRCSPMKGHSHVYWYRQLPEEGLKFMVYLQKENIIDESGMPKERFSAEFPKEGPSILRIQQVVRGDSAAYFCASSPTGYNSPLHFGNGTRLTVT.

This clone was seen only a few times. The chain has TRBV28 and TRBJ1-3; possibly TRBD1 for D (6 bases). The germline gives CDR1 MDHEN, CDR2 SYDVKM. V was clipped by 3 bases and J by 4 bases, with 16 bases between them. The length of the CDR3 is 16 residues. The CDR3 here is CASSFAGTLGGNTIYF. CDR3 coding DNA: TGTGCCAGCAGTTTTGCAGGGACACTTGGGGGAAACACCATATATTTT.

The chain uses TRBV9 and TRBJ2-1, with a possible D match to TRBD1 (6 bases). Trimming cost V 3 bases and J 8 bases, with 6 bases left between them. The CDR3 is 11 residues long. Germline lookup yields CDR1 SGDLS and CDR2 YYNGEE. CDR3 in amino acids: CASSDRDEQFF. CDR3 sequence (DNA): TGTGCCAGCAGCGACAGGGATGAGCAGTTCTTC.

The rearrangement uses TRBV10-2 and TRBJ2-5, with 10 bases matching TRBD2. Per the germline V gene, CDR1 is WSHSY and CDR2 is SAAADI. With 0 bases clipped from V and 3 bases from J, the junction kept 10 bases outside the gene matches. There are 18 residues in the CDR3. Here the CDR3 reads CASSESVLAGGRKETQYF. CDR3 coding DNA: TGCGCCAGCAGTGAGTCTGTATTAGCGGGGGGACGAAAAGAGACCCAGTACTTC.

The CDR3 region has the DNA TGTGCCTGGAGTGTACTTCGTAGTATGAACACTGAAGCTTTCTTT. Protein: CAWSVLRSMNTEAFF. J is TRBJ1-1 and V is TRBV30; no firm D call. Trimming cost V 0 bases and J 0 bases, with 11 bases left between them. CDR1 is GTSNPN, CDR2 SVGIG, per germline (reference sequence). This CDR3 spans 15 amino acids.

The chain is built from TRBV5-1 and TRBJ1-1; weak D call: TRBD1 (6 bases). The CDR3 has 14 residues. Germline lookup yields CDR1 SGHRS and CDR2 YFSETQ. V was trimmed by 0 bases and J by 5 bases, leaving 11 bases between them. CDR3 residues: CASSLGRTGTEAFF. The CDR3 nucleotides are TGCGCCAGCAGCTTGGGGAGAACAGGGACTGAAGCTTTCTTT.

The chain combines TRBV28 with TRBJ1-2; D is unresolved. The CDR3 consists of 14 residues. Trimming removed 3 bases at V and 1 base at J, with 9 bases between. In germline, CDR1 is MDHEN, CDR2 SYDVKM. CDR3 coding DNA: TGTGCCAGCAGTTTCGACACCGGTAACTATGGCTACACCTTC. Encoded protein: CASSFDTGNYGYTF.

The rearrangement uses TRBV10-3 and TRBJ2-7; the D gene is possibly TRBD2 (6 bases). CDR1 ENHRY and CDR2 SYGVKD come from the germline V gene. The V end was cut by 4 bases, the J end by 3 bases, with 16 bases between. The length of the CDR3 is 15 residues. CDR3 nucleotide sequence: TGTGCCATCAGTGGGCCTGAGGGAGGTTTCTACGAGCAGTACTTC. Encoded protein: CAISGPEGGFYEQYF.

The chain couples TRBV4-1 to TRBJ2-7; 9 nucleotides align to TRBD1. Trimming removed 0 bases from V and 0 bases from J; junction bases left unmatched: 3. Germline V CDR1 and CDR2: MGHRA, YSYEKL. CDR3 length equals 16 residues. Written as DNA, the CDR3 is TGCGCCAGCAGCCAAGATGCGACAGGGGGCTCCTACGAGCAGTACTTC. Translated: CASSQDATGGSYEQYF.

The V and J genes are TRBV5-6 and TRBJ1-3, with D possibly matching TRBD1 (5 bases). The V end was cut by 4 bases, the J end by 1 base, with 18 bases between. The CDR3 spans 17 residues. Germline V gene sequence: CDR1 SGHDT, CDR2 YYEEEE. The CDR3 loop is CASSPPLGGVSGNTIYF. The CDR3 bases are TGTGCCAGCAGCCCCCCGCTTGGGGGGGTTTCTGGAAACACCATATATTTT.

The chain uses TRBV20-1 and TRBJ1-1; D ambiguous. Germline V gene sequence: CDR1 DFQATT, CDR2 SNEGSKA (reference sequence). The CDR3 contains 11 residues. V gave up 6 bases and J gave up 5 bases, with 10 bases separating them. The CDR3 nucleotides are TGCAGTGCCGCATACAAGACTGAAGCTTTCTTT. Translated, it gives CSAAYKTEAFF.

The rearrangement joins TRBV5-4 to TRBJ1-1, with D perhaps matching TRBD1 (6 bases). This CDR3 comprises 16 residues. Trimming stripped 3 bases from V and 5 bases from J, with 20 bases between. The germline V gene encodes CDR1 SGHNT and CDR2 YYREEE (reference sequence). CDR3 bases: TGTGCCAGCAGCTCCTTCCTGGACAGATTGGGGACTGAAGCTTTCTTT. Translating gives CASSSFLDRLGTEAFF. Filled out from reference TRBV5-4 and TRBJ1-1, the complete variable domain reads ETGVTQSPTHLIKTRGQQVTLRCSSQSGHNTVSWYQQALGQGPQFIFQYYREEENGRGNFPPRFSGLQFPNYSSELNVNALELDDSALYLCASSSFLDRLGTEAFFGQGTRLTVV.

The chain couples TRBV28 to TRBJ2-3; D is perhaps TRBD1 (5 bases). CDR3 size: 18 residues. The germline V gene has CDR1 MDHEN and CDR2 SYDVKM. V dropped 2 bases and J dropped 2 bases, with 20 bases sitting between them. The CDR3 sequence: CASSLMYRQLLYTDTQYF. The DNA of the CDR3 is TGTGCCAGCAGTTTAATGTACAGGCAGCTACTCTACACAGATACGCAGTATTTT.

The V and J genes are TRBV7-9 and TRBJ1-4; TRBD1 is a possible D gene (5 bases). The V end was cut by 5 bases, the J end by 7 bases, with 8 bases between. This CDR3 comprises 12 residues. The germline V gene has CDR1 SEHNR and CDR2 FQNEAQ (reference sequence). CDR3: CASSARVEKLFF. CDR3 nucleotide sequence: TGTGCCAGCAGCGCCAGGGTTGAAAAACTGTTTTTT.

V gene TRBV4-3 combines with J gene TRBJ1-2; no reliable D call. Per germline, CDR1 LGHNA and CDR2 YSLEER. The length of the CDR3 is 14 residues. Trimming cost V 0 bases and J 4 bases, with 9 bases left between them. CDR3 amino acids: CASSQEVGPYGYTF. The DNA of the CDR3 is TGCGCCAGCAGCCAAGAAGTGGGCCCCTATGGCTACACCTTC.

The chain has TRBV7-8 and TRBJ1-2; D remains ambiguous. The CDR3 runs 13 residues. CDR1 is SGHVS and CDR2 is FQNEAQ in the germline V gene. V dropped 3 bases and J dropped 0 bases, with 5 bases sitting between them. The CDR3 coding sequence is TGTGCCAGCAGCTTTGGAGCTAACTATGGCTACACCTTC. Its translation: CASSFGANYGYTF.

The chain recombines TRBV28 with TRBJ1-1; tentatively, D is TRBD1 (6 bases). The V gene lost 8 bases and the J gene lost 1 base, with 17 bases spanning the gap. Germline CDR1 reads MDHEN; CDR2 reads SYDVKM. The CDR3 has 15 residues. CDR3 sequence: CASSDGGLRNTEAFF. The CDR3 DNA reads TGTGCCAGCTCCGACGGGGGGCTGAGGAACACTGAAGCTTTCTTT.

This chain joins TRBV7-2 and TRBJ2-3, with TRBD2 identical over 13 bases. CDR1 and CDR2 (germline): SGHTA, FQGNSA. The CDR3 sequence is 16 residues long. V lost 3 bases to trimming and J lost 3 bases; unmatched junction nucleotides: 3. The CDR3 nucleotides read TGTGCCAGCAGCTTTACTAGCGGGGGGGCAACAGATACGCAGTATTTT. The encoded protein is CASSFTSGGATDTQYF.

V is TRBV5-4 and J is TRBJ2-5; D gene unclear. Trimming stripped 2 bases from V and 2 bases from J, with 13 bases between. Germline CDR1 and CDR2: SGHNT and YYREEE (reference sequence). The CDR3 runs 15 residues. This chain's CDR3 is CASSFPRLGQETQYF. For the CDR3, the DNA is TGTGCCAGCAGCTTCCCAAGACTCGGGCAAGAGACCCAGTACTTC.

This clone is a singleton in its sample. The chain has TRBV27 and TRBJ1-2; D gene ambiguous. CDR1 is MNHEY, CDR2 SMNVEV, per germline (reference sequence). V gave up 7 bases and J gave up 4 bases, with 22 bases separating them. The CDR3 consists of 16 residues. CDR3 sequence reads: CASNPGSGLSPYGYTF. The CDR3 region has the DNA TGTGCCAGCAACCCAGGATCCGGTCTCTCCCCCTATGGCTACACCTTC.

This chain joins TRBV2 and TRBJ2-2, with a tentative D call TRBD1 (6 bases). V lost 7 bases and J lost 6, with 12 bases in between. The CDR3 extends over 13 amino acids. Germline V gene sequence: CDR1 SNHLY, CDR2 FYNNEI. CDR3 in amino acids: CASTQGWAGELFF. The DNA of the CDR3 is TGTGCCAGCACCCAGGGGTGGGCCGGGGAGCTGTTTTTT.

Written as DNA, the CDR3 is TGTGCCAGTAGTATGCGCCTGCACCTTCTTAATTCACCCCTCCACTTT. Translating it yields CASSMRLHLLNSPLHF. The chain is built from TRBV19 and TRBJ1-6; no definite D call. Trimming shortened V by 3 bases and J by 6 bases, and 15 bases separated the two germline ends. Germline V gives CDR1 LNHDA, CDR2 SQIVND (reference sequence). The CDR3 has 16 residues. The full variable domain, rest sourced from reference TRBV19 and TRBJ1-6, is DGGITQSPKYLFRKEGQNVTLSCEQNLNHDAMYWYRQDPGQGLRLIYYSQIVNDFQKGDIAEGYSVSREKKESFPLTVTSAQKNPTAFYLCASSMRLHLLNSPLHFGNGTRLTVT.

This CDR3 is CASRFGQVGGYGYTF. CDR3 DNA sequence: TGTGCCAGCAGATTTGGGCAGGTTGGTGGGTATGGCTACACCTTC. This chain uses TRBV2 with TRBJ1-2, with no clear D. With 6 bases removed from V and 5 bases from J, the gap between germline ends came to 19 bases. The CDR3 sequence is 15 residues long. CDR1 and CDR2 (germline): SNHLY, FYNNEI.

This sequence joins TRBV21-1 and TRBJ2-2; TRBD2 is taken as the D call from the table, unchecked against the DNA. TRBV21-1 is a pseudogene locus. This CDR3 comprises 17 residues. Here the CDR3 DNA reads TGTGCCAGCAGCGCCCTGGGGGCTAGCGGGGCGGGCGGGGAGCTGTTTTTT. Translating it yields CASSALGASGAGGELFF.

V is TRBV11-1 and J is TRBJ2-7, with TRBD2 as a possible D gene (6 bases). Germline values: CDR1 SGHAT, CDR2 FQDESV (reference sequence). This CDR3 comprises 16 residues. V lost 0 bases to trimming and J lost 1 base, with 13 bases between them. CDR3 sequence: CASSLAEGPGSYEQYF. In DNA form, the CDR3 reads TGTGCCAGCAGCTTAGCGGAGGGCCCGGGGTCCTACGAGCAGTACTTC.

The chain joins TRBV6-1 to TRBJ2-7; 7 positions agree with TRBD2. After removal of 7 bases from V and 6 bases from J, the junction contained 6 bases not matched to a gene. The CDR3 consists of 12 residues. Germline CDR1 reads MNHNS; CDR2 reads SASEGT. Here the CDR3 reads CASTPGLTEQYF. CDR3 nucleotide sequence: TGTGCCAGCACCCCGGGACTAACCGAGCAGTACTTC.

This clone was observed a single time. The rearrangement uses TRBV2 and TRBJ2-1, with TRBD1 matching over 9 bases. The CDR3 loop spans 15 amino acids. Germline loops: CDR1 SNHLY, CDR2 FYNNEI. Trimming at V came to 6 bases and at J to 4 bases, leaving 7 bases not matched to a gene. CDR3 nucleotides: TGTGCCAGCAGCGAACAGGGGGCAGGTTACAATGAGCAGTTCTTC. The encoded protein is CASSEQGAGYNEQFF. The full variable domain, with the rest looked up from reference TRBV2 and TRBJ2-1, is EPEVTQTPSHQVTQMGQEVILRCVPISNHLYFYWYRQILGQKVEFLVSFYNNEISEKSEIFDDQFSVERPDGSNFTLKIRSTKLEDSAMYFCASSEQGAGYNEQFFGPGTRLTVL.

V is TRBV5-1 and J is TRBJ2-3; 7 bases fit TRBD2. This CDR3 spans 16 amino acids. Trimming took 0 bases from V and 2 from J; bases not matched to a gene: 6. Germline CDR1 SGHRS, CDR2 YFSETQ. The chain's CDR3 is CASSLVLASFTDTQYF. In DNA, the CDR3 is TGCGCCAGCAGCTTGGTACTAGCGAGTTTCACAGATACGCAGTATTTT.

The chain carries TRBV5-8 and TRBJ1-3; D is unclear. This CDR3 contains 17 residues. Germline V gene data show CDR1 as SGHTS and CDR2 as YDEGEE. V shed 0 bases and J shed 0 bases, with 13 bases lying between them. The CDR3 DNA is TGTGCCAGCAGCTTGGGTGGAGGAGGGTCCTCTGGAAACACCATATATTTT. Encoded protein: CASSLGGGGSSGNTIYF.

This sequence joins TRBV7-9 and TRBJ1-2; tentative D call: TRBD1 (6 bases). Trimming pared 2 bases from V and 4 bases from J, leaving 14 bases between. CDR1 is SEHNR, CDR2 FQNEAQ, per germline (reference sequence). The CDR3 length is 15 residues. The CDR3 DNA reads TGTGCCAGCAGCTTAAACAGGGCCGAGGGCTATGGCTACACCTTC. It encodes CASSLNRAEGYGYTF. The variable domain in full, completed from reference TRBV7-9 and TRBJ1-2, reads DTGVSQNPRHKITKRGQNVTFRCDPISEHNRLYWYRQTLGQGPEFLTYFQNEAQLEKSRLLSDRFSAERPKGSFSTLEIQRTEQGDSAMYLCASSLNRAEGYGYTFGSGTRLTVV.